Listed here are 22 T cell receptor beta chains from one sample, sequenced in a study of blood T cell repertoires in COVID-19. Libraries were prepared by immunoSEQ multiplex PCR; TCRdb keeps only in-frame clonotypes and omits some of them. The profile shows 300,000 to 400,000 clones, roughly 88% of them singletons. The material sequenced was peripheral blood. These receptors originate from a woman in her 30s with COVID-19, enrolled during active disease.

The chain is built from TRBV27 and TRBJ1-1; unclear D gene. Germline V CDR1 and CDR2: MNHEY, SMNVEV (reference sequence). The CDR3 sequence is 14 residues long. V was trimmed by 5 bases and J by 7 bases, leaving 17 bases between them. The CDR3 region is CASSPLPGELEAFF. The CDR3, as DNA: TGTGCCAGCAGTCCACTCCCTGGGGAGCTTGAAGCTTTCTTT.

About this clone itself: Other DNA variants within this sample encode the same CDR3. J is TRBJ1-1 and V is TRBV29-1; the D gene is possibly TRBD1 (5 bases). The CDR3 length is 13 residues. Germline values: CDR1 SQVTM, CDR2 ANQGSEA. Trimming took off 6 bases at V and 0 bases at J, with 11 bases between the two ends. CDR3 sequence: CSVKGLLNTEAFF. DNA for the CDR3: TGCAGCGTAAAGGGGCTTTTGAACACTGAAGCTTTCTTT.

J is TRBJ1-2 and V is TRBV10-3; 8 nucleotides agree with TRBD1. The CDR3 totals 16 residues. The V segment lost 4 bases and the J segment 0 bases; nucleotides outside the gene matches: 7. Germline values: CDR1 ENHRY, CDR2 SYGVKD. DNA for the CDR3: TGTGCCATCAGTGTTGTGCCGGGACAGGCTAACTATGGCTACACCTTC. Translating gives CAISVVPGQANYGYTF.

This chain uses TRBV11-2 with TRBJ2-7, with 13 bases fitting TRBD2. V was pared by 5 bases and J by 6 bases, with 10 bases of the junction left unmatched. Germline V gene lookup returns CDR1 SGHAT and CDR2 FQNNGV. The CDR3 has 16 residues. CDR3 in amino acids: CASSPRGTSGNSEQYF. The CDR3 nucleotides are TGTGCCAGCAGCCCCCGCGGGACTAGCGGGAATTCCGAGCAGTACTTC.

CDR3: CASSLSGDGYTF. CDR3 in DNA: TGTGCCAGCAGCTTATCCGGAGATGGCTACACCTTC. The rearrangement links TRBV11-2 to TRBJ1-2; no firm D call. The CDR3 runs 12 residues. The V and J ends lost 2 bases and 6 bases respectively, with 7 bases between them. Germline loops: CDR1 SGHAT, CDR2 FQNNGV.

V and J are TRBV14 and TRBJ2-7; a possible D gene is TRBD1 (6 bases). Germline CDR1 reads SGHDN; CDR2 reads FVKESK. The V gene lost 0 bases and the J gene lost 2 bases, with 14 bases spanning the gap. The CDR3 consists of 16 residues. CDR3 sequence: CASSQDGTGRTYEQYF. DNA for the CDR3: TGTGCCAGCAGCCAAGATGGAACAGGGAGAACCTACGAGCAGTACTTC.

V and J are TRBV19 and TRBJ1-1; TRBD1 aligns across 7 bases. The CDR3 runs 18 residues. The germline V gene encodes CDR1 LNHDA and CDR2 SQIVND (reference sequence). The trim removed 5 bases at V and 1 base at J, leaving 16 bases unmatched. The CDR3 loop reads CASSSTSRTGVPNTEAFF. CDR3 DNA: TGTGCCAGTAGTTCGACCTCTCGGACAGGAGTTCCGAACACTGAAGCTTTCTTT.

J is TRBJ1-1 and V is TRBV28; TRBD1 matches 7 bases. CDR1 and CDR2 (germline): MDHEN, SYDVKM. This CDR3 is built from 13 residues. V shed 6 bases, J shed 3 bases, and the junction held 4 bases outside the gene matches. CDR3 protein: CASSPTGDTEAFF. CDR3 nucleotide sequence: TGTGCCAGCAGCCCAACAGGGGACACTGAAGCTTTCTTT.

V and J are TRBV19 and TRBJ1-5; D remains unclear. V gave up 3 bases and J gave up 5 bases, with 14 bases separating them. Germline CDR1 and CDR2: LNHDA and SQIVND (reference sequence). The CDR3 spans 15 residues. CDR3 nucleotides: TGTGCCAGTAGTATTTTCATCGGGGAGGATCAGCCCCAGCATTTT. Its protein is CASSIFIGEDQPQHF.

The chain couples TRBV18 to TRBJ2-5; D possibly corresponds to TRBD1 (6 bases). The CDR3 loop spans 14 amino acids. CDR1 and CDR2 (germline): KGHSH, LQKENI. The V gene lost 6 bases and the J gene lost 4 bases, with 15 bases spanning the gap. CDR3: CASSSSGVLETQYF. In DNA, the CDR3 is TGTGCCAGCTCGAGTTCAGGGGTCCTAGAGACCCAGTACTTC.

This clone showed up just a few times. This rearrangement joins TRBV9 to TRBJ1-2; D ambiguous. V lost 0 bases and J lost 4, with 19 bases in between. CDR3 length: 17 residues. Germline assignment: CDR1 SGDLS and CDR2 YYNGEE. The CDR3 sequence: CASSVANSFGSGYGYTF. In DNA form, the CDR3 reads TGTGCCAGCAGCGTAGCAAATTCTTTCGGGTCGGGCTATGGCTACACCTTC.

In DNA form, the CDR3 reads TGCGCCAGCAGCTTGGAAGAGGGAAGAGACTATGGCTACACCTTC. Its translation is CASSLEEGRDYGYTF. The chain couples TRBV5-1 to TRBJ1-2; the D is unclear. V was pared by 0 bases and J by 3 bases, with 12 bases between. The CDR3 consists of 15 residues. The germline CDR1 and CDR2 sequences are SGHRS and YFSETQ.

The chain has TRBV5-1 and TRBJ1-2, with 8 positions matching TRBD1. The CDR3 has 15 residues. Trimming cost V 0 bases and J 3 bases; bases outside gene matches: 4. CDR1 and CDR2 from the germline V gene are SGHRS and YFSETQ. CDR3 in amino acids: CASSLEGQADYGYTF. The CDR3, as DNA: TGCGCCAGCAGCTTGGAGGGACAGGCCGACTATGGCTACACCTTC. Filled out from reference TRBV5-1 and TRBJ1-2, the complete variable domain reads KAGVTQTPRYLIKTRGQQVTLSCSPISGHRSVSWYQQTPGQGLQFLFEYFSETQRNKGNFPGRFSGRQFSNSRSEMNVSTLELGDSALYLCASSLEGQADYGYTFGSGTRLTVV.

V and J are TRBV1 and TRBJ2-7; the table's D call of TRBD2 was not tested on the DNA. TRBV1 is an annotated pseudogene. The CDR3 is 15 residues long. CDR3 coding DNA: TGCACCAGCAGCCAAGTCACGGGTTTCTCCTACGAGCAGTACTTC. It translates to CTSSQVTGFSYEQYF.

This sequence joins TRBV7-9 and TRBJ1-2; D unclear. Germline V CDR1 and CDR2: SEHNR, FQNEAQ (reference sequence). This CDR3 region has 15 residues. V lost 5 bases and J 1 base, leaving 14 bases between the germline ends. The DNA for the CDR3 is TGTGCCAGCAGCCCCCCCGCCAGGCTTAACTATGGCTACACCTTC. This codes for CASSPPARLNYGYTF.

The chain employs TRBV18 and TRBJ1-1; TRBD1 might be the D (6 bases). The germline V and J ends were trimmed by 4 bases and 6 bases, with 24 bases remaining between them. CDR3 size: 17 residues. Germline V gives CDR1 KGHSH, CDR2 LQKENI. The CDR3 loop reads CASSQLTGYGLMPEAFF. CDR3 sequence (DNA): TGTGCCAGCTCACAACTTACAGGGTACGGTCTGATGCCTGAAGCTTTCTTT.

The gene calls are TRBV5-1 and TRBJ2-2; TRBD2 matches 11 bases. V trimming: 0 bases; J trimming: 4 bases; junction bases outside the gene matches: 2. Germline V gene lookup returns CDR1 SGHRS and CDR2 YFSETQ. The length of the CDR3 is 16 residues. The CDR3 region is CASSLGTSGSTGELFF. CDR3 DNA sequence: TGCGCCAGCAGCTTGGGTACTAGCGGGAGCACCGGGGAGCTGTTTTTT.

There are a few counts of this clone. V is TRBV28 and J is TRBJ2-7, with D possibly matching TRBD2 (5 bases). Germline-derived CDR1 and CDR2 are MDHEN and SYDVKM. The ends were cut back, 5 bases at V and 3 bases at J, with 17 bases in the middle. The CDR3 runs 15 residues. CDR3 DNA: TGTGCCAGCAGTGGGTTCGGGGTGGGGATCTACGAGCAGTACTTC. This translates into CASSGFGVGIYEQYF.

Of note for this clone: The sample carries other DNA sequences with the same CDR3. V is TRBV2 and J is TRBJ1-2; no clear D gene. Germline V gives CDR1 SNHLY, CDR2 FYNNEI. This CDR3 has 13 amino acids. Between the trimmed V and J ends, which lost 1 base and 3 bases, there was a span of 6 bases. The CDR3 DNA reads as TGTGCCAGCAGTGAAGGTCAGGACTATGGCTACACCTTC. It is translated as CASSEGQDYGYTF.

The chain carries TRBV9 and TRBJ1-2, with 7 nucleotides matching TRBD1. J lost 4 bases, V lost 3 bases, and 3 bases had no gene match. CDR3 length: 13 amino acids. In germline, CDR1 is SGDLS, CDR2 YYNGEE. The CDR3 nucleotides are TGTGCCAGCAGCGGGGACAGTGCCTATGGCTACACCTTC. It specifies CASSGDSAYGYTF.

The chain has TRBV6-4 and TRBJ1-2; 9 bases fit TRBD1. Germline loops: CDR1 MRHNA, CDR2 SNTAGT. The CDR3 runs to 16 residues. The J segment lost 8 bases and the V segment lost 6 bases, leaving 16 bases of the junction unmatched. CDR3 nucleotide sequence: TGTGCCAGCAGCCGGACAGGGGCCTCTGGATATTTCGGCTACACCTTC. Its translation is CASSRTGASGYFGYTF.

This sequence joins TRBV7-9 and TRBJ1-2; TRBD1 matches 7 bases. Losses at the gene ends were 6 bases for V and 3 bases for J; bases not matched to a gene: 10. The germline V gene encodes CDR1 SEHNR and CDR2 FQNEAQ (reference sequence). The CDR3 has 15 amino acids. DNA for the CDR3: TGTGCCAGCAGTCAGGGGGACTTTACCTACTATGGCTACACCTTC. The encoded protein is CASSQGDFTYYGYTF.